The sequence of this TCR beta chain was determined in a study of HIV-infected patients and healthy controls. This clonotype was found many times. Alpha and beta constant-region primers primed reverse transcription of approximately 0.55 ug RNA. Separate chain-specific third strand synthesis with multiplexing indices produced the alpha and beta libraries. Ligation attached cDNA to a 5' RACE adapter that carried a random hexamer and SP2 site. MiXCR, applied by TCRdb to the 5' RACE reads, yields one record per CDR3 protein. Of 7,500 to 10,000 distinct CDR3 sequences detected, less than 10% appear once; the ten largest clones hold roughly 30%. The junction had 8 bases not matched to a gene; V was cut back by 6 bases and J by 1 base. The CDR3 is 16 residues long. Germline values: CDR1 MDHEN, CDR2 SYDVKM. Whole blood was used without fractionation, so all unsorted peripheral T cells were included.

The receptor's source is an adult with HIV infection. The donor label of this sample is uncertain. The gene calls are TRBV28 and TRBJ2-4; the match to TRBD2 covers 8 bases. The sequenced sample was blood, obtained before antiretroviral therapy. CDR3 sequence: CASSRGGAQAKNIQYF. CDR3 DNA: TGTGCCAGCAGCCGGGGGGGGGCCCAGGCCAAAAACATTCAGTACTTC.